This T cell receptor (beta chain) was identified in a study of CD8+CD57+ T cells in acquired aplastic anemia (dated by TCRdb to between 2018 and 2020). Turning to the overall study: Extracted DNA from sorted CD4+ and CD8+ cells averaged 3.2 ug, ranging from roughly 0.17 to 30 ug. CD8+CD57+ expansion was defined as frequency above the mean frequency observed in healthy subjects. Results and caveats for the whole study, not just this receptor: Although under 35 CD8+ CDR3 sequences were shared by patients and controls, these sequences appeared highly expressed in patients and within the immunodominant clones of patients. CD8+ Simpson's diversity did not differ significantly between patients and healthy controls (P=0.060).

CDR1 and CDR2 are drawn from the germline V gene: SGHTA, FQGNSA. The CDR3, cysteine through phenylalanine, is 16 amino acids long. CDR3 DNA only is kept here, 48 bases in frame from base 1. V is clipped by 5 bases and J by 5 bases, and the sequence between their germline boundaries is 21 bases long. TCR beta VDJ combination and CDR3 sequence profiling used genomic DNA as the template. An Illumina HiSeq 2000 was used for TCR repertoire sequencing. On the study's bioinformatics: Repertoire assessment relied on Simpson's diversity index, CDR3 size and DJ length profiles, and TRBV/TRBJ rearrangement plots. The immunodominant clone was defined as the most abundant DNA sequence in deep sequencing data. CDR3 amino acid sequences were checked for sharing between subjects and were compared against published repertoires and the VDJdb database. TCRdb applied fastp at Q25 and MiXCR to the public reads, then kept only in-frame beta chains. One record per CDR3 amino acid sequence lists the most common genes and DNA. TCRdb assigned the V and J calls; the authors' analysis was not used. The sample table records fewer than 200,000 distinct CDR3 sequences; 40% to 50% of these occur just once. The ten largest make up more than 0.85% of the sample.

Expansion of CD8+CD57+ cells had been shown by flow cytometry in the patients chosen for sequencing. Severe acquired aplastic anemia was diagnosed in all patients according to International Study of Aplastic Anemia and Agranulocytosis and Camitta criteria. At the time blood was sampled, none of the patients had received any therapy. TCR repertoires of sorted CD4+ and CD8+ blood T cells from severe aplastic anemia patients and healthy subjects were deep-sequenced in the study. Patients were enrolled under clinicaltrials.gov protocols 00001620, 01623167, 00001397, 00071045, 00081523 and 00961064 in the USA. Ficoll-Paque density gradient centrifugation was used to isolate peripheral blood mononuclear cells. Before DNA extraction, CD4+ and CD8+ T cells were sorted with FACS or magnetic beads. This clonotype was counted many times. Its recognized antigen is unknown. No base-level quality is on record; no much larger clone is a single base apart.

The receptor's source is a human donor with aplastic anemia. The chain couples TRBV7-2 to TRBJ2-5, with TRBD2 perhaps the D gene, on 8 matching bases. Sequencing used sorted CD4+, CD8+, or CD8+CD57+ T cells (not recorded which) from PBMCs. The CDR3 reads CASSPRGGTVGETQYF. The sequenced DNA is TGTGCCAGCAGCCCTCGCGGGGGGACAGTGGGTGAGACCCAGTACTTC.